The source of this T cell receptor beta chain is a study of radiotherapy plus CTLA-4 blockade in lung cancer. Study context: Patients showed objective responses in 18% of cases and disease control in 30% to 40%.

As for this clone: Its antigen is still unknown. An end of the junction differs from the germline gene, which may be a read error.

The CDR3 length is 14 residues. The V gene's germline CDR1 is SQVTM and CDR2 ANQGSEA. Regarding the study as a whole: Alongside interferon-beta, early blood T cell clone dynamics were reportedly the best predictor of response. After radiotherapy and ipilimumab, tumor-derived clones expanded in peripheral blood.

It was focal radiation plus CTLA-4 blockade with ipilimumab that patients with chemo-refractory metastatic non-small-cell lung cancer received. Some clones are missing from TCRdb's copy, which holds only in-frame ones; the method was immunoSEQ multiplex PCR. Of approximately 97,000 clones in the sample, around 82% were seen once. The sequence was collected from a human donor with non-small cell lung cancer who had stable disease on radiotherapy plus ipilimumab. The V call is TRBV29-1, the J call TRBJ2-7, with D perhaps being TRBD1 or TRBD2 (6 bases each). Sample: peripheral blood, taken from a patient treated with radiotherapy plus ipilimumab. The CDR3 DNA follows: TGCAGCGTAGAAGGGCCGGGGGCGCAGTACGAGCAGTACTTC. Translated, it gives CSVEGPGAQYEQYF.